A single sample gave rise to the 8 T cell receptor beta chains below, sequenced in a study of T cells after yellow fever vaccination. TCRdb reanalysed the 5' RACE reads using MiXCR and keeps one entry per CDR3 protein. The sample includes about 230,000 distinct CDR3 sequences, more than 6.5% of them seen just once. Sequencing was performed on CD4+ T cells sorted from PBMCs, taken on the day of the yellow fever booster vaccination. The receptors derive from a man between 25 and 39 years old who received the YFV17D yellow fever vaccine.

This clonotype was seen ten or more times. A junction end diverges from the germline sequence, so it may reflect a read error. The chain uses TRBV24-1 and TRBJ2-4; 9 bases map to TRBD1. In germline, CDR1 is KGHDR, CDR2 SFDVKD. This CDR3 has 9 amino acids. Here the CDR3 DNA reads TGTGCCACCCGGGGACAGGGTGGCTTC. This gives the protein CATRGQGGF.

This clonotype was seen at least ten times. CDR3 DNA: TGCAGTGCTAGAATTCCGGGACGGAGCACAGATACGCAGTATTTT. Its translation is CSARIPGRSTDTQYF. The V call is TRBV20-1, the J call TRBJ2-3; D may correspond to TRBD1 or TRBD2 (5 bases each). Germline CDR1 and CDR2: DFQATT and SNEGSKA (reference sequence). V lost 2 bases, J lost 0 bases, and 12 bases lay in between. This CDR3 has 15 amino acids.

The J gene is TRBJ2-3, the V gene TRBV20-1, with TRBD2 matching 10 bases. The CDR3 totals 14 residues. The germline CDR1 and CDR2 sequences are DFQATT and SNEGSKA (reference sequence). Trimming removed 4 bases from V and 5 bases from J; junction bases left unmatched: 6. The CDR3 DNA is TGCAGTGCTATGGCTAGCGGGAGAGGAGATACGCAGTATTTT. Translated: CSAMASGRGDTQYF.

This clonotype was counted at least ten times. The V call is TRBV20-1, the J call TRBJ2-1; TRBD2 matches 13 bases. V shed 6 bases and J 4 bases; nucleotides not matched to a gene: 3. The CDR3 loop spans 14 amino acids. Germline V lookup: CDR1 DFQATT, CDR2 SNEGSKA (reference sequence). The CDR3 DNA reads as TGCAGTGCCCTGGGACTAGCGGGATACAATGAGCAGTTCTTC. Translating gives CSALGLAGYNEQFF.

This clonotype was detected many times. V is TRBV5-5 and J is TRBJ2-5; D gene ambiguous. This CDR3 is 11 amino acids long. CDR1 SGHKS and CDR2 YYEKEE come from the germline V gene (reference sequence). With 6 bases removed from V and 3 bases from J, the gap between germline ends came to 6 bases. The CDR3 sequence: CASILEETQYF. The CDR3 coding sequence is TGTGCCAGCATCCTTGAAGAGACCCAGTACTTC.

This sequence joins TRBV20-1 and TRBJ1-4, with 8 bases aligning to TRBD1. Germline V CDR1 and CDR2: DFQATT, SNEGSKA (reference sequence). Trimming took 1 base from V and 8 from J; bases not matched to a gene: 9. This CDR3 comprises 15 residues. DNA of the CDR3: TGCAGTGCTAGAGGGACAGGGCCGGCCTACGAAAAACTGTTTTTT. Translation: CSARGTGPAYEKLFF.

This clonotype has just a few counts. This chain joins TRBV6-5 and TRBJ2-5; possible D gene TRBD2, 5 bases. The CDR3 is made up of 15 amino acids. V lost 0 bases and J 7 bases, leaving 15 bases between the germline ends. The germline V gene encodes CDR1 MNHEY and CDR2 SVGAGI. CDR3 in amino acids: CASSYSRPMGRTQYF. Written as DNA, the CDR3 is TGTGCCAGCAGTTACTCTAGGCCTATGGGGAGGACCCAGTACTTC.

This clonotype turned up a few times. The V call is TRBV20-1, the J call TRBJ2-7; D gene unclear. Germline-derived CDR1 and CDR2 are DFQATT and SNEGSKA (reference sequence). Trimming stripped 3 bases from V and 3 bases from J, with 15 bases between. The CDR3 totals 14 residues. In nucleotides, the CDR3 is TGCAGTGCTAGCGTGGCAGACTCTTACTACGAGCAGTACTTC. Translation gives CSASVADSYYEQYF.